The rows below give T cell receptor beta chains drawn from one sample of a study of graft-versus-host responses after intestinal transplantation. Their cognate antigens are unknown. Profiled with immunoSEQ multiplex PCR; TCRdb holds only in-frame clones, not every one. The data hold 90,000 or so clones, with about four fifths observed a single time. The sample consisted of unstimulated CD4+ T cells sorted from spleen or lymph node cells, taken before intestinal transplant. The receptors shown here come from a human donor who received an intestinal transplant. Each CDR3 is given with its conserved first and last residue. D genes are given only for firm matches. Clone size is not always given. Where it is, it says once, few, many or a class for expanded clones.

- TRBJ2-2 few TRBV5-6 TGTGCCAGCAGCTTGGGAGAATACACCGGGGAGCTGTTTTTT CASSLGEYTGELFF
- TRBJ2-2 - TRBV6-6 TGTGCCAGCGGAGGTCGGGGGAAGACCACCGGGGAGCTGTTTTTT CASGGRGKTTGELFF
TRBD2 TRBJ2-7 - TRBV19 TGTGCCAGTAGCCTCGGAGGTAGCGGGAGGTTCCACGAGCAGTACTTC CASSLGGSGRFHEQYF
- TRBJ2-5 - TRBV5-4 TGTGCCAGCAGCTTGGTGCAGGGGCGATCTGAGACCCAGTACTTC CASSLVQGRSETQYF
TRBD2 TRBJ2-2 - TRBV4-2 TGTGCCAGCAGCCCTTCCGGGGGGAGTAACACCGGGGAGCTGTTTTTT CASSPSGGSNTGELFF
TRBD1 TRBJ1-1 once TRBV18 TGTGCCAGCTCGCGACAGGGGGCTAACACTGAAGCTTTCTTT CASSRQGANTEAFF
- TRBJ1-1 - TRBV7-9 TGTGCCAGCAGCCGGGGGGGCCGAACTGAAGCTTTCTTT CASSRGGRTEAFF
TRBD1 TRBJ2-7 - TRBV28 TGTGCCAGCAGTGGGATCGGACAGGTATGGGAGGAGCAGTACTTC CASSGIGQVWEEQYF
TRBD2 TRBJ2-1 - TRBV6-5 TGTGCCAGCAGAACTAGCGGGGGGGCCAATGAGCAGTTCTTC CASRTSGGANEQFF
TRBD2 TRBJ2-4 - TRBV6-4 TGTGCCAGGTTACTAGCGGTGAAAAACATTCAGTACTTC CARLLAVKNIQYF
TRBD2 TRBJ2-5 - TRBV5-1 TGCGCCAGCAGCTTATACGGGGGGCAAGAGACCCAGTACTTC CASSLYGGQETQYF
- TRBJ2-2 - TRBV9 TGTGCCAGCAGCTTTAGACTTGTCTCGAACACCGGGGAGCTGTTTTTT CASSFRLVSNTGELFF
TRBD1 TRBJ2-1 - TRBV28 TGTGCCAGCAGTTTACTCGACAGGGGCAGTATCAATGAGCAGTTCTTC CASSLLDRGSINEQFF
- TRBJ1-1 few TRBV11-3 TGTGCCAGCAGCTTTATGAGGAACACTGAAGCTTTCTTT CASSFMRNTEAFF
- TRBJ1-2 - TRBV6-1 TGTGCCGCGGAGAATGGAGGCTACACCTTC CAAENGGYTF
- TRBJ1-3 - TRBV5-1 TGCGCCAGCAGTCCAGGAACAGGTGGAAACACCATATATTTT CASSPGTGGNTIYF
TRBD2 TRBJ2-7 once TRBV13 TGTGCCAGCAGCCACTGGACTAGCGGGAGTTTCTCCTACGAGCAGTACTTC CASSHWTSGSFSYEQYF
TRBD1 TRBJ2-7 - TRBV5-1 TGCGCCAGCAGCTGGGACAGGGTTGGTATTTACGAGCAGTACTTC CASSWDRVGIYEQYF
- TRBJ1-4 - TRBV5-6 TGTGCCAGCAGGGTGGGGGCAGCGAGAGAAAAACTGTTTTTT CASRVGAAREKLFF
- TRBJ1-1 once TRBV20-1 - CSSSEAFF
- TRBJ2-3 - TRBV19 TGTGCCAGTAGTATTAAGGGAGCAGATACGCAGTATTTT CASSIKGADTQYF
TRBD2 TRBJ2-1 - TRBV18 TGTGCCAGCTCACCCCTACTAGCGGGAAGCTCCTACAATGAGCAGTTCTTC CASSPLLAGSSYNEQFF
TRBD2 TRBJ2-7 - TRBV18 TGTGCCAGCTCACGAGGACTAGCGGGTGAAGACGAGCAGTACTTC CASSRGLAGEDEQYF
TRBD1 TRBJ1-4 - TRBV5-1 TGCGCCAGCAGCTATCAGGGGGGTACTAATGAAAAACTGTTTTTT CASSYQGGTNEKLFF
TRBD2 TRBJ2-3 - TRBV7-8 TGTGCCATCCAAACCCTAGGGACTAGCGGGAGGGGAGATACGCAGTATTTT CAIQTLGTSGRGDTQYF
TRBD2 TRBJ2-1 - TRBV5-4 TGTGCCGCCGGGAAGCGGGAGTGGGCTGGTGAGCAGTTCTTC CAAGKREWAGEQFF
- TRBJ2-7 - TRBV23-1 TGCGCCAGCAGTCCGTCGGGCGAGCAGTACTTC CASSPSGEQYF
TRBD2 TRBJ2-3 - TRBV7-3 TGTGCCAGCAGCTTAGGGACTAGCGGGAGTACAGATACGCAGTATTTT CASSLGTSGSTDTQYF
- TRBJ1-6 few TRBV14 TGTGCCAGCAGTCAAATGATGGGGGGGAATTCACCCCTCCACTTT CASSQMMGGNSPLHF
TRBD1 TRBJ1-5 - TRBV19 TGTGCCAGTAGTATGGGACAGGGGACTCAGCCCCAGCATTTT CASSMGQGTQPQHF
- TRBJ1-2 few TRBV9 TGTGCCAGCAGCGCACTAGGCTATGGCTACACCTTC CASSALGYGYTF
TRBD2 TRBJ2-3 - TRBV14 TGTGCCAGCAGCCCTCAAGGACGACTAGCGGGCCCCACAGATACGCAGTATTTT CASSPQGRLAGPTDTQYF
TRBD1 TRBJ1-1 many TRBV4-1 TGCGCCAGCAGCCAAGATAAAGTGCGCCTGGGGACAGGGAAGCTGAGCGCTGAAGCTTTCTTT CASSQDKVRLGTGKLSAEAFF
- TRBJ2-1 - TRBV18 TGTGCCAGCTCACCCCCATCACTAGCAAATGAGCAGTTCTTC CASSPPSLANEQFF
- TRBJ1-3 - TRBV5-5 TGTGCCAGCAGGCTCAGGGGCGTCTCTGGAAACACCATATATTTT CASRLRGVSGNTIYF
- TRBJ1-2 - TRBV28 TGTGCCAGCAGTTTATATCGGGGGGATCGTCATGGCTACACCTTC CASSLYRGDRHGYTF
TRBD2 TRBJ2-1 - TRBV4-2 TGTGCCAGCAGCCAATTTAGCGGGAGTTCCTACAATGAGCAGTTCTTC CASSQFSGSSYNEQFF
TRBD1 TRBJ1-2 - TRBV30 TGTGCCTGGGACAGGGGTTCTAACTATGGCTACACCTTC CAWDRGSNYGYTF
- TRBJ2-7 - TRBV29-1 TGCAGCGTTGAACAGGGCGTGCCCTACGAGCAGTACTTC CSVEQGVPYEQYF
- TRBJ2-1 - TRBV4-1 TGCGCCAGCAGCCAAGAGGCGGGGGCGGCTTCGGATGAGCAGTTCTTC CASSQEAGAASDEQFF
- TRBJ2-3 - TRBV9 TGTGCCAGCAGCGTAGGTGGAGGGACCCCCACAGATACGCAGTATTTT CASSVGGGTPTDTQYF
TRBD2 TRBJ2-5 - TRBV18 TGTGCCAGCAGACTAGCGGGGGAAGAGACCCAGTACTTC CASRLAGEETQYF
- TRBJ2-3 - TRBV4-1 TGCGCCAGCAGTCAGGGACTTTTAAGAAGCACAGATACGCAGTATTTT CASSQGLLRSTDTQYF
- TRBJ1-1 - TRBV5-1 TGCGCCAGCAGCCTAAAAGGACAGAACACTGAAGCTTTCTTT CASSLKGQNTEAFF
TRBD1 TRBJ2-7 - TRBV28 TGTGCCAGCAGTTTCCGGGACAGGGCCAGCGAGCAGTACTTC CASSFRDRASEQYF
TRBD2 TRBJ2-3 - TRBV15 TGTGCCACCAGCAGTGGATTAGCGGGATACACAGATACGCAGTATTTT CATSSGLAGYTDTQYF
- TRBJ1-2 - TRBV5-6 TGTGCCAGCAGCTCGTGGGGCCATGGCTACACCTTC CASSSWGHGYTF
- TRBJ1-1 - TRBV6-1 TGTGCCAGCAGTGAAGCCAGGGAAGCTTTCTTT CASSEAREAFF
- TRBJ2-7 - TRBV11-2 TGTGCCAGCAGCTTATTCGTCGGGAGAATCGACGAGCAGTACTTC CASSLFVGRIDEQYF
- TRBJ2-1 - TRBV11-1 TGTGCCAGCAGCTTAGTCCTAGGGAGCTCCTACAATGAGCAGTTCTTC CASSLVLGSSYNEQFF
- TRBJ2-3 - TRBV13 TGTGCCAGCAGCACCTCACAGGGACGCACAGATACGCAGTATTTT CASSTSQGRTDTQYF
TRBD2 TRBJ2-1 - TRBV5-1 TGCGCCAGCAGCGCGGGACTAGCGGGGTTAGGACAGTTCTTC CASSAGLAGLGQFF
- TRBJ1-4 - TRBV5-1 TGCGCCAGCAGCTCCACCGGGGGGTTGGGGAATGAAAAACTGTTTTTT CASSSTGGLGNEKLFF